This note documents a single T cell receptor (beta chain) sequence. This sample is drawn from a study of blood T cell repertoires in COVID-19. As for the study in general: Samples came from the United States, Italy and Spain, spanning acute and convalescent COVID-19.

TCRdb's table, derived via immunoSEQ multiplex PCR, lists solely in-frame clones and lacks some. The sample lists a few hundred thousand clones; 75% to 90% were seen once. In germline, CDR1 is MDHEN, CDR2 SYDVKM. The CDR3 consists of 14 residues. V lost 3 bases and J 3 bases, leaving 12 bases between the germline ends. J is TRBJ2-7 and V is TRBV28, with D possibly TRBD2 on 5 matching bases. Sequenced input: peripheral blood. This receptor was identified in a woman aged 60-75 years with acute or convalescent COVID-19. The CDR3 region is CASSFPLAVYEQYF. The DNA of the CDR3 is TGTGCCAGCAGTTTTCCCCTAGCTGTCTACGAGCAGTACTTC. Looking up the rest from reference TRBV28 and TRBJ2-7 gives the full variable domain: DVKVTQSSRYLVKRTGEKVFLECVQDMDHENMFWYRQDPGLGLRLIYFSYDVKMKEKGDIPEGYSVSREKKERFSLILESASTNQTSMYLCASSFPLAVYEQYFGPGTRLTVT.